A selection of T cell receptor beta chains follows, all from one sample in a study of shared clonotypes between healthy human individuals. TCRdb's table, derived via immunoSEQ multiplex PCR, lists solely in-frame clones and lacks some. The sample carries over a million clones, around 97% recorded once. Sequenced sample: naive CD4+ T cells sorted from blood. These receptors all come from a man aged 30 to 45 in good health. Each CDR3 is given with its conserved first and last residue. D genes are given only for firm matches. Only some rows state a clone size, as once, few, many or a class for expanded clones.

>-|-|TRBJ2-1|TRBV19
TGTGCCAGTAGGGACGCTTTCACCTCCTACAATGAGCAGTTCTTC
CASRDAFTSYNEQFF
>once|-|TRBJ2-1|TRBV28
TGTGCCAGCCGCCATGGCTCCTACAATGAGCAGTTCTTC
CASRHGSYNEQFF
>-|TRBD1|TRBJ2-7|TRBV18
TGTGCCAGCTCACTATCCGGGACAGCCTCCTACGAGCAGTACTTC
CASSLSGTASYEQYF
>-|TRBD1|TRBJ2-7|TRBV6-5
TGTGCCAGCGGGGGGACAGGGGGCTCCTACGAGCAGTACTTC
CASGGTGGSYEQYF
>-|-|TRBJ1-2|TRBV27
TGTGCCAGCAGTTTCCTAGGACAGTCACCAACCTATGGCTACACCTTC
CASSFLGQSPTYGYTF
>-|-|TRBJ2-7|TRBV5-4
TGTGCCAGCAGAAATGCTCAAGCCTACGAGCAGTACTTC
CASRNAQAYEQYF
>once|TRBD2|TRBJ2-1|TRBV7-6
TGTGCCAGCAGCCGCTCTCCGGTCTGGCGGGAGCTTCCGACCTCCTACAATGAGCAGTTCTTC
CASSRSPVWRELPTSYNEQFF
>-|-|TRBJ2-7|TRBV15
TGTGCCACCAGCAGAGATCCGGGCTCAGCCTACGAGCAGTACTTC
CATSRDPGSAYEQYF
>-|TRBD1|TRBJ2-2|TRBV11-2
TGTGCCAGCAGCTCCCCGGGACAGGGGACCGGGGAGCTGTTTTTT
CASSSPGQGTGELFF
>-|TRBD2|TRBJ2-3|TRBV18
TGTGCCAGCTCACCACCTAGCGGGAGATCCACAGATACGCAGTATTTT
CASSPPSGRSTDTQYF
>few|-|TRBJ1-3|TRBV5-1
TGCGCCAGCAGCTTGACAGGGACTGGAAACACCATATATTTT
CASSLTGTGNTIYF
>-|TRBD2|TRBJ2-2|TRBV30
TGTGCCCTAGGCCTAGCGGGTTCGCACACCGGGGAGCTGTTTTTT
CALGLAGSHTGELFF
>-|TRBD2|TRBJ2-1|TRBV9
TGTGCCAGCAGCGCGGGACTAGCGGGTGGGTGGTCCGATGAGCAGTTCTTC
CASSAGLAGGWSDEQFF
>-|-|TRBJ2-1|TRBV7-2
TGTGCCAGCAGCCCCCCCGGATCCCACTCCTACAATGAGCAGTTCTTC
CASSPPGSHSYNEQFF
>-|TRBD2|TRBJ2-7|TRBV9
TGTGCCAGCAGCGCCGGGACTAGCGGGAGTAACTTCGGGTACGAGCAGTACTTC
CASSAGTSGSNFGYEQYF
>-|-|TRBJ1-2|TRBV7-9
TGTGCCAGCAGCCCCCGGACGTACAATGGCTACACCTTC
CASSPRTYNGYTF
>once|-|TRBJ2-2|TRBV19
TGTGCCAGTACCAAGGACAGAGCGAACACCGGGGAGCTGTTTTTT
CASTKDRANTGELFF
>-|-|TRBJ1-1|TRBV5-1
TGCGCCAGCAATCCTACAGACCAGAACACTGAAGCTTTCTTT
CASNPTDQNTEAFF
>-|TRBD2|TRBJ2-3|TRBV7-2
TGTGCCAGCAGAAAGGGACTAGCTAGCACAGATACGCAGTATTTT
CASRKGLASTDTQYF
>-|-|TRBJ2-1|TRBV27
TGTGCCAGCAGTAGAGGACTTAATGCCTACAATGAGCAGTTCTTC
CASSRGLNAYNEQFF
>-|-|TRBJ2-7|TRBV10-3
TGTGCCATCAGTGTGGGAGGCTACGAGCAGTACTTC
CAISVGGYEQYF
>-|-|TRBJ2-7|TRBV30
TGTGCCTGGAGCTTTCAAAATCCCCACGAGCAGTACTTC
CAWSFQNPHEQYF
>-|-|TRBJ1-2|TRBV15
TGTGCCACCAGCAGAGCCTCTACAGATAACTATGGCTACACCTTC
CATSRASTDNYGYTF
>few|TRBD1|TRBJ1-4|TRBV18
TGTGCCAGCTCACCACTCACAGGGGGCCGGAATGAAAAACTGTTTTTT
CASSPLTGGRNEKLFF
>few|TRBD1|TRBJ1-5|TRBV30
TGTGCCTGGAGCAAGGACAGGAATCAGCCCCAGCATTTT
CAWSKDRNQPQHF
>-|-|TRBJ2-3|TRBV5-6
TGTGCCAGCAGCTTGTTATTGGGATCGACAGATACGCAGTATTTT
CASSLLLGSTDTQYF
>-|-|TRBJ2-3|TRBV7-6
TGTGCCAGCAGCCACGCGACAGGGGGTAGGACTAGCGAAACGTTTAGCACAGATACGCAGTATTTT
CASSHATGGRTSETFSTDTQYF
>-|TRBD1|TRBJ1-2|TRBV28
TGTGCCAGCAGTTCTCTTCAGGGGGATTTTGGCTACACCTTC
CASSSLQGDFGYTF
>-|-|TRBJ1-2|TRBV27
TGTGCCAGCAGTTTATCGATGACCTATGGCTACACCTTC
CASSLSMTYGYTF
>-|TRBD2|TRBJ2-5|TRBV5-4
TGTGCCAGCAGCCAAGCGGGAGTGGAGACCCAGTACTTC
CASSQAGVETQYF
>-|-|TRBJ2-7|TRBV28
TGTGCCAGCATGACAGCCCGACCCAACTACGAGCAGTACTTC
CASMTARPNYEQYF
>-|TRBD2|TRBJ2-3|TRBV29-1
TGCAGCGTTGAGAGAATGGGACTAGCTCTCAGCACAGATACGCAGTATTTT
CSVERMGLALSTDTQYF
>-|-|TRBJ2-1|TRBV18
TGTGCCAGCTCACCAGTCCTGGGACCTAAGTTGGGTGAGCAGTTCTTC
CASSPVLGPKLGEQFF
>-|TRBD2|TRBJ2-7|TRBV5-1
TGCGCCAGCAGCCCGACTAGCGGAACCTACGAGCAGTACTTC
CASSPTSGTYEQYF
>-|-|TRBJ1-2|TRBV5-1
TGCGCCAGCAGCTTGGCGCAAGGGGAACCCTATGGCTACACCTTC
CASSLAQGEPYGYTF
>-|TRBD1|TRBJ1-5|TRBV28
TGTGGGGCAGGGGGCCTCAATCAGCCCCAGCATTTT
CGAGGLNQPQHF
>-|-|TRBJ1-1|TRBV11-3
TGTGCCAGCAGCTTAATGAGCGACACTGAAGCTTTCTTT
CASSLMSDTEAFF
>once|-|TRBJ1-3|TRBV7-2
TGTGCCAGCAGCTCCCTTCATGGCACCATATATTTT
CASSSLHGTIYF
>-|TRBD2|TRBJ2-1|TRBV2
TGTGCCAGCATAGGGGATCGGGAGGGTTACAATGAGCAGTTCTTC
CASIGDREGYNEQFF
>-|TRBD1|TRBJ2-1|TRBV29-1
TGCAGCGGAAACCGACAGGGGGGTCTCGAGTTCTTC
CSGNRQGGLEFF